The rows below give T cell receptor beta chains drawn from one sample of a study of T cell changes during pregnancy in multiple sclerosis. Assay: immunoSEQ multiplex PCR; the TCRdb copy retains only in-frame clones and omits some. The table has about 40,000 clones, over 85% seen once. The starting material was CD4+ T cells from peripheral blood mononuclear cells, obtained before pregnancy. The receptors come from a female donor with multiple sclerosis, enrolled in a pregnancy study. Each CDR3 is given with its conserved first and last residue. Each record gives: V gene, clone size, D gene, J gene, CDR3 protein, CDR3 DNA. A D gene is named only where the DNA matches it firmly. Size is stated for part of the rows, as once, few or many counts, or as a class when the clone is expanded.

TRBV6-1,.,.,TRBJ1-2,CASNRGDGANYGYTF,TGTGCCAGCAACCGGGGAGACGGAGCTAACTATGGCTACACCTTC
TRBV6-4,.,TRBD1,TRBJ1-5,CASSLDRGQPQHF,TGTGCCAGCAGCCTAGACAGGGGCCAGCCCCAGCATTTT
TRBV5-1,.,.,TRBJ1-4,CASSLESRENEKLFF,TGCGCCAGCAGCTTGGAATCTCGGGAGAATGAAAAACTGTTTTTT
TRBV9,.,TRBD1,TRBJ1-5,CASSVSTGPTQPQHF,TGTGCCAGCAGCGTCTCGACAGGGCCCACTCAGCCCCAGCATTTT
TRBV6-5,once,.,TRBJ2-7,CASSRFTGRSYEQYF,TGTGCCAGCAGTCGGTTCACAGGGCGATCCTACGAGCAGTACTTC
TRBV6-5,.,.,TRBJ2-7,CASSLGGSLGQYF,TGTGCCAGCAGTTTGGGAGGCTCCTTGGGGCAGTACTTC
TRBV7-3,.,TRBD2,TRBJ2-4,CASSLWVGGALAKNIQYF,TGTGCCAGCAGCTTATGGGTCGGGGGGGCGCTAGCCAAAAACATTCAGTACTTC
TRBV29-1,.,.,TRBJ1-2,CSVENTVLNYGYTF,TGCAGCGTTGAAAATACAGTTCTTAACTATGGCTACACCTTC
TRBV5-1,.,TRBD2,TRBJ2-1,CASYETSVHNEQFF,TGCGCCAGCTACGAGACTAGCGTTCACAATGAGCAGTTCTTC
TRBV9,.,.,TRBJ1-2,CASRDNQGNYGYTF,TGTGCCAGCAGAGATAACCAGGGGAACTATGGCTACACCTTC
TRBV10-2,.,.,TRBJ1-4,CASRDPGQPEGEKLFF,TGCGCCAGCAGGGACCCCGGACAGCCCGAAGGTGAAAAACTGTTTTTT
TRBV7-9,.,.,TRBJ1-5,CASSGQINQPQHF,TGTGCCAGCAGTGGGCAGATCAATCAGCCCCAGCATTTT
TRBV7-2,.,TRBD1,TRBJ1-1,CASSFDRGRENEAFF,TGTGCCAGCAGCTTCGACAGGGGTCGGGAGAATGAAGCTTTCTTT
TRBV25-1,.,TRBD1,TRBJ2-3,CASGDTGGGDTQYF,TGTGCCAGCGGCGACACAGGGGGCGGAGATACGCAGTATTTT
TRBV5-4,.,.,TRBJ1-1,CASSLGQVNTEAFF,TGTGCCAGCAGCTTGGGACAGGTTAACACTGAAGCTTTCTTT
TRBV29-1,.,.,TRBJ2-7,CSVVSVYEQYF,TGCAGCGTTGTGTCCGTTTACGAGCAGTACTTC
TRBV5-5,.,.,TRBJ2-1,CASNLGVISYNEQFF,TGTGCCAGCAACCTAGGAGTGATTTCCTACAATGAGCAGTTCTTC